The clone carrying this T cell receptor (beta chain) was detected many times. The antigen is unknown. The sample comes from a study of blood T cells in healthy people across ages. Primed by a sample-barcoded 5' primer and a J-beta primer mix, a second PCR proceeded for roughly 6 to 12 cycles. Sequencing yielded, for each sample, at least 3 million paired-end reads carrying CDR3. TCRdb re-derived calls from the 5' RACE reads in MiXCR, one entry per CDR3 protein. The sample yields under 2 million distinct CDR3 sequences, approximately 32% seen once. The CDR3 covers 16 residues. V lost 1 base and J lost 0; bases outside the gene matches: 4. Germline V gene data show CDR1 as SGHRS and CDR2 as YFSETQ. Findings of the study overall: Unsorted PBMC input precluded a conclusive naive versus antigen-experienced comparison.

V usage is TRBV5-1 and J usage is TRBJ2-1, with TRBD2 identical over 7 bases. The sequencing sample was made of blood. The receptor's source is a woman in her 30s in good health. The CDR3 sequence is CASSLYGGSSYNEQFF. The DNA of the CDR3 is TGCGCCAGCAGCTTGTACGGCGGGAGCTCCTACAATGAGCAGTTCTTC.